Shown below are 2 T cell receptor beta chains from a single sample sequenced in a study of blood T cell repertoires in COVID-19. Clones were read by immunoSEQ multiplex PCR, and TCRdb kept only the in-frame ones, dropping some. The sample consists of approximately 300,000 clones, more than 70% of them appearing once. What was sequenced was peripheral blood. All receptors come from a young man who had recovered from COVID-19.

The chain combines TRBV5-7 with TRBJ1-5; D might be TRBD1 (5 bases). TRBV5-7 is an ORF; its function is uncertain. This CDR3 has 12 amino acids. V lost 4 bases and J lost 7, with 9 bases in between. This CDR3 reads CASSRRGQPQHF. DNA for the CDR3: TGTGCCAGCAGCCGACGGGGGCAGCCCCAGCATTTT.

The chain couples TRBV19 to TRBJ2-2; 7 nucleotides align to TRBD2. The CDR3 has 15 residues. Germline V gene data show CDR1 as LNHDA and CDR2 as SQIVND (reference sequence). J was trimmed by 5 bases and V by 5 bases; bases with no gene match: 8. This CDR3 is CASSEAGEGTGELFF. The CDR3 DNA follows: TGTGCCAGTAGTGAGGCGGGAGAAGGGACCGGGGAGCTGTTTTTT.